The next 19 T cell receptor beta chains were all read from a single sample in a study of vaccination effects on CD4 cells after COVID-19. Profiled with immunoSEQ multiplex PCR; TCRdb holds only in-frame clones, not every one. This sample has 55,000 to 80,000 clones, with roughly 78% found just once. Peptide-pool stimulation followed by sequencing identified expanded antigen-specific CD4+ clonotypes in the ViraFEST assay. When about ten days of culture had elapsed, CD4+ T cells were isolated. Nucleocapsid antibody tests were negative, and the vaccine recipients had no prior SARS-CoV-2 infection. These receptors are not linked to any known antigen. The specimen comprised CD4+ T cells from PBMCs cultured with HCoV-OC43 spike peptides, sampled before COVID-19 vaccination. Subset here: HCoV-OC43 spike overlapping peptide pool stimulation. Source of these receptors: a human donor who received a COVID-19 vaccine.

This chain links TRBV29-1 with TRBJ1-1; D possibly corresponds to TRBD1 (6 bases). V gave up 4 bases and J gave up 5 bases, with 14 bases separating them. The germline V gene encodes CDR1 SQVTM and CDR2 ANQGSEA. The CDR3 has 13 amino acids. CDR3 sequence reads: CSVAGRGRTEAFF. For the CDR3, the DNA is TGCAGCGTTGCTGGCAGGGGTCGGACTGAAGCTTTCTTT.

The J gene is TRBJ1-3, the V gene TRBV18; D is uncertain. The ends were cut back, 2 bases at V and 2 bases at J, with 16 bases in the middle. The CDR3 sequence is 17 residues long. In germline, CDR1 is KGHSH, CDR2 LQKENI. The CDR3 here is CASSPISNSRTGNTIYF. The CDR3 region has the DNA TGTGCCAGCTCACCAATAAGCAACAGTCGAACTGGAAACACCATATATTTT.

This clone was observed a single time. This chain connects TRBV7-9 to TRBJ2-3, with 7 bases aligning to TRBD2. The V segment lost 5 bases and the J segment 4 bases; nucleotides outside the gene matches: 12. Germline assignment: CDR1 SEHNR and CDR2 FQNEAQ (reference sequence). The CDR3 runs to 16 residues. The CDR3 nucleotides are TGTGCCAGCAGCGGGGGGGGACTGGCGGGTGCAGATACGCAGTATTTT. Its translation: CASSGGGLAGADTQYF.

This chain uses TRBV5-1 with TRBJ2-5; 7 bases are shared with TRBD2. Germline CDR1 SGHRS, CDR2 YFSETQ. The CDR3 runs 14 residues. J was trimmed by 4 bases and V by 2 bases; bases with no gene match: 5. CDR3 loop: CASSFGPGGETQYF. CDR3 DNA: TGCGCCAGCAGCTTTGGACCGGGGGGAGAGACCCAGTACTTC.

This rearrangement joins TRBV7-3 to TRBJ2-3, with 8 nucleotides matching TRBD2. The V segment lost 6 bases and the J segment 1 base; nucleotides outside the gene matches: 3. The germline gives CDR1 SGHTA, CDR2 FQGTGA. This CDR3 has 14 amino acids. CDR3 loop: CASSFSGGTDTQYF. CDR3 in DNA: TGTGCCAGCAGTTTTAGCGGGGGCACAGATACGCAGTATTTT.

This rearrangement joins TRBV7-2 to TRBJ2-1, with 14 bases identical to TRBD2. The V gene's germline CDR1 is SGHTA and CDR2 FQGNSA. The CDR3 sequence is 15 residues long. J lost 14 bases, V lost 6 bases, and 12 bases had no gene match. CDR3 sequence reads: CASSRTSGGTNREFF. CDR3 in DNA: TGTGCCAGCAGTCGGACTAGCGGGGGGACAAATCGGGAGTTCTTC. The variable domain in full, completed from reference TRBV7-2 and TRBJ2-1, reads GAGVSQSPSNKVTEKGKDVELRCDPISGHTALYWYRQSLGQGLEFLIYFQGNSAPDKSGLPSDRFSAERTGGSVSTLTIQRTQQEDSAVYLCASSRTSGGTNREFFGPGTRLTVL.

The chain has TRBV5-1 and TRBJ2-5; either TRBD1 or TRBD2 may fit D (5 bases each). The CDR3 extends over 14 amino acids. Between the trimmed V and J ends, which lost 4 bases and 3 bases, there was a span of 13 bases. The germline CDR1 and CDR2 sequences are SGHRS and YFSETQ. The CDR3 nucleotides read TGCGCCAGCAGCCCAGGGACCGCTGAAGAGACCCAGTACTTC. Translation gives CASSPGTAEETQYF.

This clone was detected once. This sequence joins TRBV10-2 and TRBJ1-5, with D hard to call. This CDR3 region has 14 residues. Germline loops: CDR1 WSHSY, CDR2 SAAADI. Trimming took 3 bases from V and 0 from J, leaving 6 bases between them. CDR3 loop: CASSDRYSNQPQHF. The CDR3 DNA sequence: TGCGCCAGCAGTGACAGATATAGCAATCAGCCCCAGCATTTT.

This clone was seen a single time. The V and J genes are TRBV4-1 and TRBJ2-5; TRBD2 matches 12 bases. V lost 3 bases, J lost 2 bases, and 10 bases stayed unmatched. Germline lookup yields CDR1 MGHRA and CDR2 YSYEKL. CDR3 length: 18 residues. In DNA, the CDR3 is TGCGCCAGCAGCCATCCCGGTGCTAGCGGGGGGGTTCAAGAGACCCAGTACTTC. The encoded protein is CASSHPGASGGVQETQYF.

The V call is TRBV30, the J call TRBJ1-4; TRBD1 aligns across 10 bases. V trimming: 2 bases; J trimming: 7 bases; junction bases outside the gene matches: 10. In germline, CDR1 is GTSNPN, CDR2 SVGIG (reference sequence). This CDR3 has 16 amino acids. Written as DNA, the CDR3 is TGTGCCTGGAGTCCTAAAGGCGGGACAGGGGTTGAAAAACTGTTTTTT. It yields the protein CAWSPKGGTGVEKLFF.

The chain recombines TRBV20-1 with TRBJ1-1; D call uncertain. The CDR3 extends over 11 amino acids. The germline V gene encodes CDR1 DFQATT and CDR2 SNEGSKA (reference sequence). The ends were cut back, 7 bases at V and 10 bases at J, with 16 bases in the middle. CDR3 in amino acids: CSVSEGSIAFF. The CDR3 DNA sequence: TGCAGTGTTTCCGAAGGGTCAATAGCTTTCTTT.

The chain links TRBV7-9 to TRBJ2-4; the match to TRBD2 covers 9 bases. With V trimmed by 5 bases and J by 2 bases, 4 bases remained unmatched. Looked up from germline, CDR1 is SEHNR and CDR2 is FQNEAQ (reference sequence). The CDR3 runs 15 residues. The CDR3 here is CASSPRGGSKNIQYF. The CDR3 region has the DNA TGTGCCAGCAGCCCGCGGGGGGGCTCCAAAAACATTCAGTACTTC.

The CDR3 DNA is TGTGCCAGCAGCCAAGGAACGGGCCCCAGCACAGATACGCAGTATTTT. Amino acids: CASSQGTGPSTDTQYF. The chain employs TRBV3-1 (or the pseudogene TRBV3-2) and TRBJ2-3; no clear D gene. The CDR3 contains 16 residues. CDR1 is LGHDT, CDR2 YNNKEL, per germline (reference sequence). The ends were cut back, 1 base at V and 0 bases at J, with 11 bases in the middle.

V usage is TRBV10-3 and J usage is TRBJ2-3; 8 bases are a match to TRBD2. J gave up 2 bases and V 8 bases, and 6 bases lay outside the gene matches. Germline loops: CDR1 ENHRY, CDR2 SYGVKD. This CDR3 contains 14 residues. The CDR3, as DNA: TGTGCCATCGGATCAGCGGGGGACACAGATACGCAGTATTTT. The encoded protein is CAIGSAGDTDTQYF.

The chain is built from TRBV7-8 and TRBJ1-1; D is possibly TRBD1 (5 bases). The CDR3 is 15 amino acids. Germline-derived CDR1 and CDR2 are SGHVS and FQNEAQ. Trimming took off 5 bases at V and 0 bases at J, with 13 bases between the two ends. CDR3 nucleotides: TGTGCCAGCAGCGGGGCGGGAGATTTGAACACTGAAGCTTTCTTT. Amino acids: CASSGAGDLNTEAFF. The variable domain in full, completed from reference TRBV7-8 and TRBJ1-1, reads GAGVSQSPRYKVAKRGQDVALRCDPISGHVSLFWYQQALGQGPEFLTYFQNEAQLDKSGLPSDRFFAERPEGSVSTLKIQRTQQEDSAVYLCASSGAGDLNTEAFFGQGTRLTVV.

The chain's CDR3 is CASSPEDPGHYGYTF. CDR3 DNA sequence: TGTGCCAGCAGTCCCGAAGATCCGGGACACTATGGCTACACCTTC. The chain links TRBV6-5 to TRBJ1-2; perhaps TRBD1 as D (5 bases). The germline V gene has CDR1 MNHEY and CDR2 SVGAGI. The CDR3 extends over 15 amino acids. Trimming left V 5 bases short and J 3 bases short, with 16 bases between.

This clone occurred once. The chain has TRBV6-4 and TRBJ1-2; 8 nucleotides align to TRBD1. V was clipped by 6 bases and J by 8 bases; unmatched bases: 14. CDR1 is MRHNA, CDR2 SNTAGT, per germline. The length of the CDR3 is 15 residues. This CDR3 is CASSTGTGPFGGYTF. CDR3 DNA: TGTGCCAGCAGCACCGGGACAGGTCCGTTCGGGGGCTACACCTTC.

This chain uses TRBV7-2 with TRBJ2-3, with D unresolved. The germline V gene has CDR1 SGHTA and CDR2 FQGNSA. V lost 2 bases to trimming and J lost 2 bases, with 5 bases between them. The CDR3 is 13 residues long. CDR3 DNA: TGTGCCAGCAGCTTATGGGACACAGATACGCAGTATTTT. Protein product: CASSLWDTDTQYF.

The rearrangement uses TRBV7-9 and TRBJ1-5; no reliable D call. The CDR3 totals 12 residues. V was cut by 11 bases and J by 2 bases, with 10 bases left in between. Germline assignment: CDR1 SEHNR and CDR2 FQNEAQ (reference sequence). The DNA of the CDR3 is TGTGCCTCGGGGAGTGGCAATCAGCCCCAGCATTTT. It specifies CASGSGNQPQHF.